This TCR beta chain came from a study of shared clonotypes between healthy human individuals. As for this clone: The target antigen is unknown.

CD45RA-negative memory and CD45RA+ naive subsets were split from the CD4+ cells. Study-level points and caveats: Across subsets, estimated richness was generally greater for naive than for memory populations.

V was pared by 6 bases and J by 0 bases, with 10 bases of the junction left unmatched. Germline V gene data show CDR1 as MDHEN and CDR2 as SYDVKM. This CDR3 contains 18 residues. Only in-frame clones appear in the TCRdb table, and some are missing; sequencing was by immunoSEQ multiplex PCR. The sample shows 2 million to 2.5 million clones, just over 90% of them seen only once. Specimen: naive CD4+ T cells from PBMCs. The subset was: CD45RA+ positively selected. The genes are TRBV28 and TRBJ2-6, with 8 bases that match TRBD1. This clonotype originated in a young man in good health. Some clones in this sample may be carry-over from other donors' samples. CDR3 amino acids: CASSRRQGLSSGANVLTF. The CDR3 coding sequence is TGTGCCAGCAGCCGAAGACAGGGGCTAAGCTCTGGGGCCAACGTCCTGACTTTC.